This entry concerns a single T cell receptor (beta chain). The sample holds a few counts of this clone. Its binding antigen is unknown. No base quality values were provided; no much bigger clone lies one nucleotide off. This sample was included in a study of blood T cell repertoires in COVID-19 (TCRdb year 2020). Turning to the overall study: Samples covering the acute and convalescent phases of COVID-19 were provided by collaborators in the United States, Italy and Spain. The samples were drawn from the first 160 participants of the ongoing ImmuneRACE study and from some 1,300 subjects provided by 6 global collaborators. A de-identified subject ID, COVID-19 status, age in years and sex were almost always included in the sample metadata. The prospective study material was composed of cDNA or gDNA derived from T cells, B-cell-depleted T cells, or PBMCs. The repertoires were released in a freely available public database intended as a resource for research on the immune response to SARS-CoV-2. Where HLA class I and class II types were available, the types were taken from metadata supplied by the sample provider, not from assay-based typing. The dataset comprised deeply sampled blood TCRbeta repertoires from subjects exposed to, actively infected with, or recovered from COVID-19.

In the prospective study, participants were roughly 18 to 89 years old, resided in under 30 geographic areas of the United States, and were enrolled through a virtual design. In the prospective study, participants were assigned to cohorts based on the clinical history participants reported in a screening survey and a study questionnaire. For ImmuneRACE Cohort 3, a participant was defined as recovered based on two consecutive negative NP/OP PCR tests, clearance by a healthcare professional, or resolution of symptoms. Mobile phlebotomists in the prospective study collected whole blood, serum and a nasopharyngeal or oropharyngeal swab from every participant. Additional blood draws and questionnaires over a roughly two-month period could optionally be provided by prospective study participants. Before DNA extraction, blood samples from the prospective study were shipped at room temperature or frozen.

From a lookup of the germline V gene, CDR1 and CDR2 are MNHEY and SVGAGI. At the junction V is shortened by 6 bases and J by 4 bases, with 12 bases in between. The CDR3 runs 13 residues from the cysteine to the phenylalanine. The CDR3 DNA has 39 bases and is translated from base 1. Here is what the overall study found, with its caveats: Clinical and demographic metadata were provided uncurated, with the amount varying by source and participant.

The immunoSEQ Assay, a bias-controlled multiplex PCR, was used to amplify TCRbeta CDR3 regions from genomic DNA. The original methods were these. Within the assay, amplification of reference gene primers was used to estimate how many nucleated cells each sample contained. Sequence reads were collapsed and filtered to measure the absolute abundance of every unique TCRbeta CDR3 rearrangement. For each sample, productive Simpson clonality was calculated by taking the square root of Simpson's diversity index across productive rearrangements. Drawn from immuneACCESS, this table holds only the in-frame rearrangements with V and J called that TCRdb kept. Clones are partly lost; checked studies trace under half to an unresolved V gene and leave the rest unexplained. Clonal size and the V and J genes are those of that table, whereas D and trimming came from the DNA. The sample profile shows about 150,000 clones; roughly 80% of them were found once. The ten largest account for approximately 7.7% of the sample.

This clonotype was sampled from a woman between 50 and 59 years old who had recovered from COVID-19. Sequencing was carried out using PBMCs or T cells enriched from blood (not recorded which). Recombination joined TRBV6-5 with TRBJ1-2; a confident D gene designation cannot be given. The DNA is TGTGCCAGCAGCAGCGTCTGGGTCTATGGCTACACCTTC. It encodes CASSSVWVYGYTF.